This T cell receptor beta chain appears in the sequencing data of a study of Ad26.COV2.S vaccination and SARS-CoV-2 variants. Turning to this clone: The antigen is undetermined.

Repertoires were generated with immunoSEQ multiplex PCR, while TCRdb's copy carries only in-frame clones and drops some. The sample has approximately 420,000 clones, about 85% seen once. As to treatment: some 20 received Ad26.COV2.S at low or high dose, single or two shots; roughly five received placebo; per-sample allocation not given. Sampling took place 63 days after the first vaccine or placebo injection. The shot given was an Ad26 vector that makes Wuhan-strain SARS-CoV-2 spike. Study-wide results and limits: Post-vaccination breadth of spike-specific CD8+ and CD4+ T cell responses was reportedly substantial. Analyses that measured TCR breadth and depth may have underestimated total T cell responses.

Germline V gives CDR1 LNHDA, CDR2 SQIVND (reference sequence). V lost 1 base, J lost 2 bases, and 2 bases stayed unmatched. The CDR3 runs 16 residues. This clonotype was obtained from a person between 18 and 65 years old who received the Ad26.COV2.S COVID-19 vaccine or a placebo. Sequences were derived from peripheral blood, sampled in a trial of Ad26.COV2.S vaccine versus placebo. The chain employs TRBV19 and TRBJ2-2, with 9 bases identical to TRBD1. The CDR3: CASSIGTGVNTGELFF. The CDR3 region has the DNA TGTGCCAGTAGTATAGGGACAGGGGTTAACACCGGGGAGCTGTTTTTT.